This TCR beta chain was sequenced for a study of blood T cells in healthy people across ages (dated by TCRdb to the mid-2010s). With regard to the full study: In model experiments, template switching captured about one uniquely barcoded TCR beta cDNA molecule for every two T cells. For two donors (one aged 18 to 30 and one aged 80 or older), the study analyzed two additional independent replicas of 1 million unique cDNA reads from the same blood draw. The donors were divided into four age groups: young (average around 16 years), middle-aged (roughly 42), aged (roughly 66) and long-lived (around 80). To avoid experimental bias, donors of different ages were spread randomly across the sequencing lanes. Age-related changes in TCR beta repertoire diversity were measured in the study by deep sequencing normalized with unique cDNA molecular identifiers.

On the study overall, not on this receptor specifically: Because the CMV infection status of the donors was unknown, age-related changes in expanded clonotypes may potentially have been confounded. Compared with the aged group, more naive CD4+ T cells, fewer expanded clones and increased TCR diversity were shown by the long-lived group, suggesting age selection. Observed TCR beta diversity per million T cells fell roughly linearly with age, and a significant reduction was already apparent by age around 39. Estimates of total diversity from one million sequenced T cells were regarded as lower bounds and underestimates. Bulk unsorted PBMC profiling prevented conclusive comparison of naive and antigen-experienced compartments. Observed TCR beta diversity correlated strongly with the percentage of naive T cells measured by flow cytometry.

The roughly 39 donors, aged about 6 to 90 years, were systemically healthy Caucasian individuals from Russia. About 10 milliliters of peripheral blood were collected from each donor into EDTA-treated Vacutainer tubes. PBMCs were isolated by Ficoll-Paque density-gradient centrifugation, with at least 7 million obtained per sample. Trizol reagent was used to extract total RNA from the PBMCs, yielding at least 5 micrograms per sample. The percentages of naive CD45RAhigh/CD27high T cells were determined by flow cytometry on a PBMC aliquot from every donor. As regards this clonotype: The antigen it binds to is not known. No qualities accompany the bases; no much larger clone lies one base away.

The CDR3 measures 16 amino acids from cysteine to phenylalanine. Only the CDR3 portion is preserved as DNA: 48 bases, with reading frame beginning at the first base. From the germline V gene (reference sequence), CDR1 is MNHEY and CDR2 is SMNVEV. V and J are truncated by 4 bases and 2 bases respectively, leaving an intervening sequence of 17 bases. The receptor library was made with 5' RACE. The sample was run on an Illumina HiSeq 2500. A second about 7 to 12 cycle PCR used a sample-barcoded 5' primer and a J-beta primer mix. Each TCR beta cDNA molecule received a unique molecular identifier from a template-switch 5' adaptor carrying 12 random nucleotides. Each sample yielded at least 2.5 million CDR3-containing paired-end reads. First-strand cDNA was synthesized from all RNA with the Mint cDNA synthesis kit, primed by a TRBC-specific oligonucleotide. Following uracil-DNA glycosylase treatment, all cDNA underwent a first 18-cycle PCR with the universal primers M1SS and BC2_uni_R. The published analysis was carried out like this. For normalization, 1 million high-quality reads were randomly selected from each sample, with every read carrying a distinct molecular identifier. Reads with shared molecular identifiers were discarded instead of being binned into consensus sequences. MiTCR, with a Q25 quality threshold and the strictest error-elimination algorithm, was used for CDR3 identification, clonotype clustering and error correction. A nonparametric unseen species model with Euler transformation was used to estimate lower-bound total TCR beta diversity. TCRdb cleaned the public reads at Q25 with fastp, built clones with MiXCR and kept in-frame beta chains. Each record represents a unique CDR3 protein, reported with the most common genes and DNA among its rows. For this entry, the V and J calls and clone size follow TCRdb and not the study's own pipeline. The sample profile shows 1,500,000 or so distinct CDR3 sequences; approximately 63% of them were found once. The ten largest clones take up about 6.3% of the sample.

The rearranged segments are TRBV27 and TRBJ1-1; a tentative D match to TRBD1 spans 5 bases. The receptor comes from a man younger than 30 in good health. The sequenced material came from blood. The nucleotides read TGTGCCAGCAGTTCATCCCGTTGGGGGGACAACACTGAAGCTTTCTTT. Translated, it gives CASSSSRWGDNTEAFF.